This T cell receptor (beta chain) was profiled in a study of technical replicates of blood from four donors. The germline V gene has CDR1 SQVTM and CDR2 ANQGSEA. The CDR3 is 14 amino acids. The ends were cut back, 0 bases at V and 1 base at J, with 10 bases in the middle. Data came from immunoSEQ multiplex PCR; TCRdb stores just in-frame clones and leaves some out. This sample has tens of thousands of clones; more than 95% occur once, and the top ten carry 0.15%. The sample taken for sequencing was T cells isolated from PBMCs. The receptor was isolated from a human donor in good health. The chain carries TRBV29-1 and TRBJ2-7; D call uncertain. CDR3 region: CSVEDRGESYEQYF. Here the CDR3 DNA reads TGCAGCGTTGAAGATCGTGGTGAGTCCTACGAGCAGTACTTC.